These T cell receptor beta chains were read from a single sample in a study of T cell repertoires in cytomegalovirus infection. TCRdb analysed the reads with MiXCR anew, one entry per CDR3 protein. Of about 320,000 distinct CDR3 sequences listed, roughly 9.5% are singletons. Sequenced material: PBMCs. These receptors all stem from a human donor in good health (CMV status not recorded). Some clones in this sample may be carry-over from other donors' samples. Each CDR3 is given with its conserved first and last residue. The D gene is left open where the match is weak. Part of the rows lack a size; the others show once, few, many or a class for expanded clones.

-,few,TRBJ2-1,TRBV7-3,CASSFGPGFYNEQFF,TGTGCCAGCAGCTTTGGGCCCGGTTTTTACAATGAGCAGTTCTTC
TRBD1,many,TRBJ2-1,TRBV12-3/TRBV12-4,CASSYRGQGAHEQFF,TGTGCCAGCAGTTACCGGGGACAGGGGGCCCATGAGCAGTTCTTC
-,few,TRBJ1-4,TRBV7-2,CASSLTMGRPNEKLFF,TGTGCCAGCAGCTTAACTATGGGGAGGCCTAATGAAAAACTGTTTTTT
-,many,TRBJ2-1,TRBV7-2,CASSLGGTSLYNEQFF,TGTGCCAGCAGCTTAGGAGGGACATCCCTATACAATGAGCAGTTCTTC
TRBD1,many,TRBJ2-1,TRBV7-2,CASSLSTGGPYNEQFF,TGTGCCAGCAGCCTCTCGACAGGGGGACCCTACAATGAGCAGTTCTTC
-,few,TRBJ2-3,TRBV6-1,CASSRQGFVQATDTQYF,TGTGCCAGCAGCCGACAAGGATTCGTGCAGGCAACAGATACGCAGTATTTT
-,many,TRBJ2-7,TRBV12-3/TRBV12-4,CASSQGPSLEQYF,TGTGCCAGCAGCCAGGGACCGTCTCTTGAGCAGTACTTC
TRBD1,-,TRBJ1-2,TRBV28,CASTADRAYGYTF,TGTGCCAGCACCGCCGACAGGGCCTATGGCTACACCTTC
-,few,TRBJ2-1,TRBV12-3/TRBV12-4,CASSPLRPADEQFF,TGTGCCAGCAGTCCCCTACGGCCGGCCGATGAGCAGTTCTTC
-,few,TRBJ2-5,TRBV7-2,CASSPIPFPPGQLKKKQGETQYF,TGTGCCAGCAGCCCCATCCCCTTTCCCCCGGGACAATTAAAAAAAAAGCAGGGAGAGACCCAGTACTTC
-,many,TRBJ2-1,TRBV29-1,CSVGSGEQFF,TGCAGCGTTGGTTCAGGAGAGCAGTTCTTC
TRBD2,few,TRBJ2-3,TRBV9,CASSVDPSGGAKDTQYF,TGTGCCAGCAGCGTAGACCCTAGCGGGGGGGCGAAGGATACGCAGTATTTT
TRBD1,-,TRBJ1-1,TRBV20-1,CSARDLAQGDRAEAFF,TGCAGTGCTAGAGATCTAGCCCAGGGGGATCGGGCTGAAGCTTTCTTT
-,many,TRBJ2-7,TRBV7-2,CASSLVQNYEQYF,TGTGCCAGCAGCTTAGTACAAAACTACGAGCAGTACTTC
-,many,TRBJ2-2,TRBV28,CASSSPGPPNTGELFF,TGTGCCAGCAGTTCTCCGGGACCACCGAACACCGGGGAGCTGTTTTTT
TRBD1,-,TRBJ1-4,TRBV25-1,CASRAGGAVEKLFF,TGTGCCAGCAGGGCAGGGGGCGCGGTTGAAAAACTGTTTTTT
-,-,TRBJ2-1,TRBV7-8,CASSFFDSGEYNEQFF,TGTGCCAGCAGCTTTTTCGATAGTGGGGAGTACAATGAGCAGTTCTTC
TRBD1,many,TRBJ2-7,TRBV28,CASRGQGYEQYF,TGTGCCAGCAGGGGACAGGGGTACGAGCAGTACTTC
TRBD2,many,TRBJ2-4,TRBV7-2,CASSPEGAGGPIRGNIQYF,TGTGCCAGCAGCCCCGAAGGGGCGGGGGGCCCGATAAGGGGAAACATTCAGTACTTC
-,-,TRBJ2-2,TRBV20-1,CSARAARNTGELFF,TGCAGTGCTAGAGCGGCGAGGAACACCGGGGAGCTGTTTTTT
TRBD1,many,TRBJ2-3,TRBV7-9,CASSAWDRWDTQYF,TGTGCCAGCAGCGCTTGGGACAGATGGGATACGCAGTATTTT
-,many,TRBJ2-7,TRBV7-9,CASSPVGGYEQYF,TGTGCCAGCAGCCCAGTCGGGGGTTACGAGCAGTACTTC
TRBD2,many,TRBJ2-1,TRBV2,CASSKLGTSNTEQFF,TGTGCCAGCAGCAAACTCGGGACTAGCAACACTGAGCAGTTCTTC
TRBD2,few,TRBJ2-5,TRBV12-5,CASGLVLASGGAGETQYF,TGTGCTAGTGGTTTGGTACTGGCTAGCGGGGGGGCAGGAGAGACCCAGTACTTC
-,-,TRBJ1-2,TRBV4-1,CASSQGIIQDFEMGYTF,TGCGCCAGCAGCCAAGGTATTATTCAGGACTTTGAGATGGGCTACACCTTC
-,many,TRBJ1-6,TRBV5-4,CASSSDRRPLHF,TGTGCCAGCAGCTCCGACCGCAGGCCCCTCCACTTT
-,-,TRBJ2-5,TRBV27,CASSTPGRGEETQYF,TGTGCCAGCAGTACCCCGGGCAGGGGGGAAGAGACCCAGTACTTC
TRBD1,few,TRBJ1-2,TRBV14,CASSGKGQFSGYTF,TGTGCCAGCAGCGGAAAGGGACAGTTTAGTGGCTACACCTTC
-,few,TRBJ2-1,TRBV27,CASSLSPGNYNEQFF,TGTGCCAGCAGTTTATCCCCGGGGAATTACAATGAGCAGTTCTTC
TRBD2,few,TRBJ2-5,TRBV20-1,CSVKRPGLAQETQYF,TGCAGTGTCAAGCGTCCGGGACTAGCTCAAGAGACCCAGTACTTC
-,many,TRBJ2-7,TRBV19,CASSISTGNYEQYF,TGTGCCAGTAGTATCAGCACTGGGAACTACGAGCAGTACTTC
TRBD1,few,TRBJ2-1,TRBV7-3,CASSPLTGGAHNEQFF,TGTGCCAGCAGCCCTTTAACAGGGGGCGCGCACAATGAGCAGTTCTTC
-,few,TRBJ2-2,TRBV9,CASSVGVATGELFF,TGTGCCAGCAGCGTAGGGGTAGCCACCGGGGAGCTGTTTTTT
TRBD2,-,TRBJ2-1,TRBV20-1,CSARLAGGPNEQFF,TGCAGTGCTAGATTAGCGGGAGGACCCAATGAGCAGTTCTTC
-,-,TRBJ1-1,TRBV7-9,CASSLDGGRVNTEAFF,TGTGCCAGCAGCTTAGACGGAGGTCGGGTGAACACTGAAGCTTTCTTT
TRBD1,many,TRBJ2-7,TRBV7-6,CASSRGAGGSYEQYF,TGTGCCAGCAGCCGTGGGGCAGGGGGCAGCTACGAGCAGTACTTC
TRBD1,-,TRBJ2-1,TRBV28,CASSPHRGYNEQFF,TGTGCCAGCAGTCCACACAGGGGTTACAATGAGCAGTTCTTC
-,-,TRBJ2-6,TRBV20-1,CSAISSGANVLTF,TGCAGTGCTATATCCTCTGGGGCCAACGTCCTGACTTTC
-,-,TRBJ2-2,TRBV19,CASSARARREIGELFF,TGTGCCAGTAGTGCAAGGGCCCGAAGGGAGATCGGGGAGCTGTTTTTT
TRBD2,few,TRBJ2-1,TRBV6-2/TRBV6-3,CASSFIAGGPSNEQFF,TGTGCCAGCAGTTTTATAGCGGGAGGGCCTTCTAATGAGCAGTTCTTC
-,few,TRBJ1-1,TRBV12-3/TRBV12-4,CASSFHRVSAFF,TGTGCCAGCAGTTTCCACAGGGTTTCGGCTTTCTTT
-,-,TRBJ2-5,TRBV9,CASSGPALETQYF,TGTGCCAGCAGCGGCCCGGCGTTGGAGACCCAGTACTTC
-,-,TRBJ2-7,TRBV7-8,CARSLVVSPIPYEQYF,TGTGCCAGAAGCTTAGTGGTATCACCCATTCCCTACGAGCAGTACTTC
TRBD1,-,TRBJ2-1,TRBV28,CASSPTGGQFF,TGTGCCAGCAGTCCGACAGGGGGGCAGTTCTTC
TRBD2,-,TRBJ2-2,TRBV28,CASSLPIASGIPGELFF,TGTGCCAGCAGTTTACCCATAGCTAGCGGGATCCCCGGGGAGCTGTTTTTT
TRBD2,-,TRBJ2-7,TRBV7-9,CASSKAGVSYEQYF,TGTGCCAGCAGCAAAGCGGGGGTCTCCTACGAGCAGTACTTC